One and the same sample provided the 12 T cell receptor beta chains below, sequenced in a study of graft-versus-host responses after intestinal transplantation. Here immunoSEQ multiplex PCR was the method, and the copy in TCRdb shows in-frame clones only, minus some. The sample has some 82,000 clones; roughly 91% are singletons. The antigens for these receptors are not known. Sample: unstimulated CD8+ T cells sorted from spleen or lymph node cells, taken before transplant. The receptors here all came from a human donor who was the organ donor for an intestinal transplant.

The V and J genes are TRBV5-1 and TRBJ1-2, with 8 bases fitting TRBD1. Germline CDR1 is SGHRS and CDR2 is YFSETQ. CDR3 size: 12 residues. V shed 5 bases, J shed 8 bases, and the junction held 5 bases outside the gene matches. CDR3 amino acids: CASRQGVSGYTF. The CDR3 DNA reads TGCGCCAGCAGACAGGGGGTGTCCGGCTACACCTTC.

The chain recombines TRBV5-4 with TRBJ1-1; no reliable D call. Trimming pared 2 bases from V and 6 bases from J, leaving 11 bases between. Germline V gene lookup returns CDR1 SGHNT and CDR2 YYREEE (reference sequence). The CDR3 contains 13 residues. For the CDR3, the DNA is TGTGCCAGCAGCTTAATTTCTGGCTCTGAAGCTTTCTTT. It specifies CASSLISGSEAFF.

This clone occurred once. The chain carries TRBV2 and TRBJ1-1; the D is unclear. The CDR3 has 15 amino acids. Germline V gene sequence: CDR1 SNHLY, CDR2 FYNNEI. Trimming pared 6 bases from V and 0 bases from J, leaving 14 bases between. CDR3: CASRGSISMNTEAFF. The CDR3 DNA reads TGTGCCAGCAGGGGTAGCATTTCCATGAACACTGAAGCTTTCTTT.

The CDR3 DNA reads TGTGCCAGCAGCCAAGGGGGCACTGAAGCTTTCTTT. Its translation is CASSQGGTEAFF. This sequence joins TRBV14 and TRBJ1-1; D gene ambiguous. V was cut by 1 base and J by 4 bases, with 4 bases left in between. Germline assignment: CDR1 SGHDN and CDR2 FVKESK. The CDR3 extends over 12 amino acids. Based on the CDR3 plus reference TRBV14 and TRBJ1-1, the full variable domain is EAGVTQFPSHSVIEKGQTVTLRCDPISGHDNLYWYRRVMGKEIKFLLHFVKESKQDESGMPNNRFLAERTGGTYSTLKVQPAELEDSGVYFCASSQGGTEAFFGQGTRLTVV.

The chain recombines TRBV2 with TRBJ1-1; possibly TRBD1 for D (6 bases). Germline CDR1 SNHLY, CDR2 FYNNEI. The CDR3 contains 16 residues. With 7 bases removed from V and 0 bases from J, the gap between germline ends came to 18 bases. The CDR3 DNA is TGTGCCAGCAAAGTGAACGCCGACAGGATGAACACTGAAGCTTTCTTT. It yields the protein CASKVNADRMNTEAFF.

This clone was observed once. This chain links TRBV28 with TRBJ2-1; no reliable D call. Trimming shortened V by 4 bases and J by 11 bases, and 12 bases separated the two germline ends. CDR1 MDHEN and CDR2 SYDVKM come from the germline V gene. This CDR3 contains 12 residues. Here the CDR3 reads CASSSDGSKQFF. DNA of the CDR3: TGTGCCAGCAGTTCGGACGGATCTAAGCAGTTCTTC.

This rearrangement joins TRBV4-2 to TRBJ2-7, with D possibly TRBD2 on 5 matching bases. Trimming removed 0 bases at V and 1 base at J, with 10 bases between. Germline-derived CDR1 and CDR2 are LGHNA and YNFKEQ. The CDR3 loop spans 15 amino acids. In nucleotides, the CDR3 is TGTGCCAGCAGCCAAGACCCTACTAGTTCCTACGAGCAGTACTTC. Protein: CASSQDPTSSYEQYF.

This clone was recorded a few times. J is TRBJ2-7 and V is TRBV28, with 9 bases fitting TRBD1. The CDR3 is 13 residues long. J was trimmed by 2 bases and V by 7 bases; bases with no gene match: 3. Germline lookup yields CDR1 MDHEN and CDR2 SYDVKM. CDR3 sequence reads: CASKGTGTYEQYF. CDR3 bases: TGTGCCAGCAAGGGGACAGGGACCTACGAGCAGTACTTC.

The chain uses TRBV5-1 and TRBJ1-2, with no clear D. The CDR3 loop spans 14 amino acids. The germline V gene encodes CDR1 SGHRS and CDR2 YFSETQ. Trimming took 2 bases from V and 4 from J, leaving 12 bases between them. The CDR3 protein is CASSLSRGRYGYTF. For the CDR3, the DNA is TGCGCCAGCAGCTTAAGCCGAGGTCGCTATGGCTACACCTTC.

The chain links TRBV28 to TRBJ1-1, with 7 bases lining up with TRBD1. This CDR3 is 19 amino acids long. Germline V lookup: CDR1 MDHEN, CDR2 SYDVKM. V lost 3 bases to trimming and J lost 2 bases; unmatched junction nucleotides: 18. The CDR3 DNA sequence: TGTGCCAGCAGTTTGGTTGGGATGGGGGCAGGGGGGGTAAACACTGAAGCTTTCTTT. Translating it yields CASSLVGMGAGGVNTEAFF.

This rearrangement joins TRBV7-2 to TRBJ2-1; TRBD2 matches 14 bases. The V and J ends lost 0 bases and 4 bases, in that order; junction bases with no gene match: 8. The CDR3 runs to 19 residues. CDR1 and CDR2 (germline): SGHTA, FQGNSA. The CDR3 region is CASSLAEGLAGAKYNEQFF. CDR3 coding DNA: TGTGCCAGCAGCTTAGCCGAGGGACTAGCGGGGGCCAAGTACAATGAGCAGTTCTTC.

This chain uses TRBV14 with TRBJ1-1, with D possibly TRBD1 on 6 matching bases. Between the trimmed V and J ends, which lost 0 bases and 8 bases, there was a span of 13 bases. The CDR3 is made up of 14 amino acids. Per the germline V gene, CDR1 is SGHDN and CDR2 is FVKESK. The CDR3 spells CASSQETAGDEAFF. For the CDR3, the DNA is TGTGCCAGCAGCCAAGAAACGGCAGGGGACGAAGCTTTCTTT.